This T cell receptor beta chain is drawn from a study of CD8 T cells in Susac syndrome. CD8+ and CD4+ T cells from blood underwent TCR beta sequencing, which was carried out in a high-throughput format. Control patients had untreated stable or active relapsing-remitting multiple sclerosis by revised McDonald criteria. Germline CDR1 and CDR2: LGHDT and YNNKEL (reference sequence). V shed 3 bases and J shed 11 bases, with 11 bases lying between them. There are 13 residues in the CDR3. Note on this clonotype: Its matching antigen is unknown.

Study-level points and caveats: As the study acknowledged, the number of individuals who were part of its TCR sequencing and HLA analysis was relatively small.

Reverse transcription of roughly 0.45 to 1 ug RNA used random hexamers. Amplification of TCR beta CDR3 across 54 Vbeta and 13 Jbeta was performed with immunoSEQ multiplex PCR. TCRdb fed the immunoSEQ multiplex PCR reads into MiXCR, producing one record per CDR3 protein. The sample contains roughly 70,000 distinct CDR3 sequences, under 96% of which appear only once. The clonotype comes from a human donor with multiple sclerosis. The chain joins TRBV3-1 to TRBJ1-6, with D unresolved. Source material: CD4+ T cells from PBMCs. For the CDR3, the DNA is TGTGCCAGCAGCCAGGACGTTCAGGCACCCCTCCACTTT. Its translation: CASSQDVQAPLHF.